This note documents a single TCR beta chain sequence. The CDR3 does not close with the conserved phenylalanine or tryptophan, likely indicating a read error. The sample is drawn from a study of identical twins. Each CDR3 protein is one row after TCRdb ran MiXCR on the 5' RACE reads. The sample has 150,000 or so distinct CDR3 sequences, 3.5% seen once. Looked up from germline, CDR1 is SGHRS and CDR2 is YFSETQ. Deletions cut 0 bases from V and 10 bases from J, with 8 bases between. The CDR3 covers 12 residues. The V gene is TRBV5-1, the J gene TRBJ2-1, with no clear D. Material for sequencing was memory T cells sorted from blood. This TCR was sampled from a man aged 18 to 35 in good health. The CDR3 loop reads CASSLAQTEQFC. CDR3 nucleotides: TGCGCCAGCAGCTTGGCCCAGACCGAGCAGTTCTGC.